These 18 T cell receptor beta chains were all obtained from the same sample, sequenced in a study of shared clonotypes between healthy human individuals. Only in-frame clones appear in the TCRdb table, and some are missing; sequencing was by immunoSEQ multiplex PCR. The table records roughly 1,500,000 clones, approximately 98.5% of them present only once. Sequenced sample: naive CD4+ T cells sorted from blood. Stated subset: CD45RA+ positively selected. The receptors come from a man aged 25 to 40 in good health.

V gene TRBV4-3 combines with J gene TRBJ1-1; D gene uncertain. The CDR3 length is 14 residues. Germline V gene sequence: CDR1 LGHNA, CDR2 YSLEER. V was clipped by 0 bases and J by 4 bases, with 9 bases between them. CDR3 sequence: CASSQEGWVTEAFF. Here the CDR3 DNA reads TGCGCCAGCAGCCAAGAAGGGTGGGTCACTGAAGCTTTCTTT.

J is TRBJ1-1 and V is TRBV28; D may be TRBD1 (6 bases). Germline V gene lookup returns CDR1 MDHEN and CDR2 SYDVKM. The CDR3 runs to 16 residues. V was cut by 3 bases and J by 6 bases, with 20 bases left in between. For the CDR3, the DNA is TGTGCCAGCAGTTTCCCCCTAGTTCAGGGGCGCGCTGAAGCTTTCTTT. This encodes CASSFPLVQGRAEAFF.

The V gene is TRBV28, the J gene TRBJ2-1, with 8 bases matching TRBD2. Germline V gives CDR1 MDHEN, CDR2 SYDVKM. The CDR3 runs 14 residues. The J segment lost 9 bases and the V segment lost 5 bases, leaving 9 bases of the junction unmatched. The CDR3 here is CASSIPGLAGEQFF. The DNA for the CDR3 is TGTGCCAGCAGTATCCCGGGGCTAGCGGGTGAGCAGTTCTTC.

The gene calls are TRBV29-1 and TRBJ2-7; TRBD1 matches 11 bases. There are 13 residues in the CDR3. Germline values: CDR1 SQVTM, CDR2 ANQGSEA. With 6 bases clipped from V and 5 bases from J, the junction kept 6 bases outside the gene matches. The CDR3 sequence is CSVARTGGNEQYF. CDR3 in DNA: TGCAGCGTCGCGCGGACAGGGGGCAACGAGCAGTACTTC.

This clone was detected only once. V gene TRBV7-2 combines with J gene TRBJ1-2; D gene unclear. V was cut by 0 bases and J by 4 bases, with 15 bases left in between. CDR1 is SGHTA and CDR2 is FQGNSA in the germline V gene. This CDR3 comprises 16 residues. The CDR3: CASSLAQGRPSYGYTF. The CDR3 DNA reads as TGTGCCAGCAGCTTAGCGCAAGGCAGGCCGAGCTATGGCTACACCTTC.

On this clone itself: The sample has other DNA sequences that encode this CDR3 too. The V and J genes are TRBV7-2 and TRBJ2-1; D not certain. CDR3 length: 13 amino acids. Trimming stripped 2 bases from V and 3 bases from J, with 5 bases between. Germline assignment: CDR1 SGHTA and CDR2 FQGNSA. For the CDR3, the DNA is TGTGCCAGCAGCTTAACCAGCTACAATGAGCAGTTCTTC. The encoded protein is CASSLTSYNEQFF.

V gene TRBV18 combines with J gene TRBJ1-2; possible D gene TRBD1, 5 bases. Germline values: CDR1 KGHSH, CDR2 LQKENI. V lost 2 bases, J lost 3 bases, and 7 bases lay in between. CDR3 size: 13 residues. The CDR3 DNA reads as TGTGCCAGCTCACCAGACAGTCACTATGGCTACACCTTC. Translating gives CASSPDSHYGYTF.

The chain recombines TRBV11-3 with TRBJ2-1; D might be TRBD2 (6 bases). V lost 5 bases and J 10 bases, leaving 18 bases between the germline ends. The germline V gene encodes CDR1 SGHNT and CDR2 YENEEA. The CDR3 has 14 amino acids. CDR3 protein: CASSPGLGREEQFF. The CDR3, as DNA: TGTGCCAGCAGCCCGGGACTCGGTAGGGAAGAGCAGTTCTTC.

V and J are TRBV10-1 and TRBJ2-7, with no clear D. The V end lost 3 bases, the J end lost 5 bases, and 2 bases lay between the germline ends. Per germline, CDR1 WNHNN and CDR2 SYGVQD (reference sequence). The CDR3 is 10 amino acids. CDR3 region: CASSDHEQYF. CDR3 sequence (DNA): TGCGCCAGCAGTGACCACGAGCAGTACTTC.

The chain carries TRBV19 and TRBJ1-1; 7 nucleotides agree with TRBD1. Germline CDR1 is LNHDA and CDR2 is SQIVND (reference sequence). Unmatched junction bases numbered 4, after V lost 5 bases and J lost 1 base. The CDR3 has 14 amino acids. The CDR3 DNA sequence: TGTGCCAGTAGTTCCCGACAGGGGAACACTGAAGCTTTCTTT. Residues: CASSSRQGNTEAFF.

This sequence joins TRBV15 and TRBJ2-5; 8 bases are a match to TRBD2. Germline assignment: CDR1 LNHNV and CDR2 YYDKDF (reference sequence). This CDR3 comprises 17 residues. V was clipped by 1 base and J by 5 bases; unmatched bases: 12. CDR3 sequence reads: CATSRVSGTRGGETQYF. The DNA for the CDR3 is TGTGCCACCAGCAGAGTGTCCGGGACTAGAGGAGGTGAGACCCAGTACTTC.

The J gene is TRBJ2-7, the V gene TRBV9; perhaps TRBD1 as D (5 bases). Germline-derived CDR1 and CDR2 are SGDLS and YYNGEE. The V end lost 3 bases, the J end lost 6 bases, and 7 bases lay between the germline ends. This CDR3 has 11 residues. The CDR3 region is CASSAGFEQYF. The CDR3 DNA reads TGTGCCAGCAGCGCAGGGTTCGAGCAGTACTTC.

The V gene is TRBV5-5, the J gene TRBJ2-2; D unresolved. Germline V gene data show CDR1 as SGHKS and CDR2 as YYEKEE (reference sequence). The CDR3 length is 13 residues. V was shortened by 0 bases and J by 7 bases, with 7 bases between the two germline ends. The CDR3 protein is CASSLALGGELFF. The CDR3 nucleotides are TGTGCCAGCAGCTTGGCTCTGGGCGGGGAGCTGTTTTTT.

The chain couples TRBV14 to TRBJ1-2; TRBD1 agrees at 7 bases. The V and J ends lost 4 bases and 0 bases, in that order; junction bases with no gene match: 5. The CDR3 extends over 15 amino acids. The V gene's germline CDR1 is SGHDN and CDR2 FVKESK. DNA of the CDR3: TGTGCCAGCAGCCGGAACAGGGGCTCTAACTATGGCTACACCTTC. This gives the protein CASSRNRGSNYGYTF.

The chain carries TRBV19 and TRBJ2-2; D is unresolved. The CDR3 loop spans 16 amino acids. Germline CDR1 LNHDA, CDR2 SQIVND (reference sequence). V lost 3 bases and J 5 bases, leaving 16 bases between the germline ends. CDR3 DNA sequence: TGTGCCAGTAGTATCCTTGGCGCGGCGGCAACCGGGGAGCTGTTTTTT. It encodes CASSILGAAATGELFF.

This clone was found once. This chain links TRBV21-1 with TRBJ2-7; the table's TRBD1 call for D was not verified on the DNA. TRBV21-1 is listed as a pseudogene. The CDR3 spans 16 residues. CDR3 bases: TGTGCCAGCAGCACTTTAAGAGACAGGGCCTCCTACGAGCAGTACTTC. Amino acids: CASSTLRDRASYEQYF.

As concerns this clone: The sample contains more than one DNA sequence encoding this CDR3. V usage is TRBV10-1 and J usage is TRBJ2-7, with D perhaps TRBD2 (5 bases). The CDR3 sequence is 12 residues long. V was clipped by 0 bases and J by 5 bases, with 5 bases between them. Germline V gives CDR1 WNHNN, CDR2 SYGVQD (reference sequence). The chain's CDR3 is CASSESRDEQYF. The CDR3 bases are TGCGCCAGCAGTGAGTCGAGGGACGAGCAGTACTTC.

The chain couples TRBV5-4 to TRBJ2-3; a possible D gene is TRBD1 (6 bases). This CDR3 spans 13 amino acids. CDR1 and CDR2 (germline): SGHNT, YYREEE (reference sequence). V dropped 6 bases and J dropped 4 bases, with 12 bases sitting between them. The CDR3 sequence: CASTGANSDTQYF. In nucleotides, the CDR3 is TGTGCCAGCACAGGGGCTAATTCAGATACGCAGTATTTT.